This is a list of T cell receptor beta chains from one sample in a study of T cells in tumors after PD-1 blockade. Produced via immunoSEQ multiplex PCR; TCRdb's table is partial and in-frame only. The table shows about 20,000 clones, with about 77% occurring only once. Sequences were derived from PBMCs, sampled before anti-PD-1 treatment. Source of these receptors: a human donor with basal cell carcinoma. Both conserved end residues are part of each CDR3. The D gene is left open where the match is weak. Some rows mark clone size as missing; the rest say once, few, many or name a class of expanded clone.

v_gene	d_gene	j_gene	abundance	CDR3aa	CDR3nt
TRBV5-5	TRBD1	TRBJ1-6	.	CASSLVPTQGHSPLHF	TGTGCCAGCAGCTTGGTTCCCACACAGGGGCATTCACCCCTCCACTTT
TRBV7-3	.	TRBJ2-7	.	CASSLRPLHEQYF	TGTGCCAGCAGCTTACGGCCCCTGCACGAGCAGTACTTC
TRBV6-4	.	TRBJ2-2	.	CARKNRMREGRRGAVF	TGTGCCAGAAAGAACCGTATGAGAGAGGGCCGACGGGGAGCTGTTTTT
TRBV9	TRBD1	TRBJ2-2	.	CASSVEGANTGELFF	TGTGCCAGCAGCGTAGAGGGGGCTAACACCGGGGAGCTGTTTTTT
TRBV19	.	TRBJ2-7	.	CASSMEGAHPEQYF	TGTGCCAGTAGTATGGAAGGGGCGCACCCCGAGCAGTACTTC
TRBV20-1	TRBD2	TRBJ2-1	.	CSASKTSGWYNEQFF	TGCAGTGCTAGTAAAACTAGCGGGTGGTACAATGAGCAGTTCTTC
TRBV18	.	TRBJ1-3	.	CASSPQQGNTIYF	TGTGCCAGCTCACCTCAACAGGGAAACACCATATATTTT
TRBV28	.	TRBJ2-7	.	CASSLRGPENEQYF	TGTGCCAGCAGTCTCCGGGGCCCTGAGAACGAGCAGTACTTC
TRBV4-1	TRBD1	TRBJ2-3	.	CASSPQGARTDTQYF	TGCGCCAGCAGCCCACAGGGGGCGCGAACAGATACGCAGTATTTT
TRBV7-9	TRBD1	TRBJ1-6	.	CASSHTGQGDSPLHF	TGTGCCAGCAGCCATACCGGACAGGGTGACTCACCCCTCCACTTT
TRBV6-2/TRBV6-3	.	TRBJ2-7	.	CASSYSEDSYEQYF	TGTGCCAGCAGTTACTCGGAGGATTCCTACGAGCAGTACTTC
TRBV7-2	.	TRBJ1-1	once	CASSSTSGGEAFF	TGTGCCAGCAGCTCTACTAGTGGGGGGGAAGCTTTCTTT
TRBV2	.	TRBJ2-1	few	CASSGTYYSYNEQFF	TGTGCCAGCAGTGGGACATACTACTCCTACAATGAGCAGTTCTTC
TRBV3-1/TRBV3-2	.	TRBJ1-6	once	CASSQDSTSNNSPLHF	TGTGCCAGCAGCCAAGATAGCACTTCGAATAATTCACCCCTCCACTTT
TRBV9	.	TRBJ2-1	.	CASSVGVAPYNEQFF	TGTGCCAGCAGCGTAGGGGTGGCCCCCTACAATGAGCAGTTCTTC
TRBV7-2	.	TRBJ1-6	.	CASSLTVSYNSPLHF	TGTGCCAGCAGCTTAACGGTGTCCTATAATTCACCCCTCCACTTT
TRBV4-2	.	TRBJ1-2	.	CASSARPGQSEGYTF	TGTGCCAGCAGCGCGAGACCAGGGCAGTCGGAGGGCTACACCTTC
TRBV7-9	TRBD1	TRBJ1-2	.	CASSLGGWDSYLGYTF	TGTGCCAGCAGCTTAGGGGGATGGGACAGCTATCTGGGCTACACCTTC
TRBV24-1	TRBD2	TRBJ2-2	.	CATSDRTLQRGVGELFF	TGTGCCACCAGTGATCGCACCCTGCAGCGGGGGGTCGGGGAGCTGTTTTTT
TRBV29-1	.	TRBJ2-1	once	CSVEGGRLGEQFF	TGCAGCGTCGAGGGGGGGCGTCTGGGTGAGCAGTTCTTC
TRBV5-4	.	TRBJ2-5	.	CASSSPLQLGQETQYF	TGTGCCAGCAGCAGCCCTTTGCAGTTGGGCCAAGAGACCCAGTACTTC
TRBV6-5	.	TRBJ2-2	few	CASSPPGYTGELFF	TGTGCCAGCAGTCCCCCAGGGTACACCGGGGAGCTGTTTTTT